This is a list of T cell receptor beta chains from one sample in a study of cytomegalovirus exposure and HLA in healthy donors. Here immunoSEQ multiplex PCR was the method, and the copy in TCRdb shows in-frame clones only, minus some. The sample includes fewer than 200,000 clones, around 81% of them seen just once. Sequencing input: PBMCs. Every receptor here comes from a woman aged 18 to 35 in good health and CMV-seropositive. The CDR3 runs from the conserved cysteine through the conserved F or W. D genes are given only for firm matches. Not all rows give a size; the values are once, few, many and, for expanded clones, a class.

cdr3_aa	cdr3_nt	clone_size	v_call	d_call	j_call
CATSSPQSYGYTF	TGTGCCACCAGCAGTCCACAGAGCTATGGCTACACCTTC	few	TRBV15	.	TRBJ1-2
CASSLANEYGYTF	TGTGCCAGCAGCTTAGCGAACGAGTATGGCTACACCTTC	.	TRBV7-6	.	TRBJ1-2
CASSLGGSSGGRTDTQYF	TGCGCCAGCAGCTTGGGTGGATCGAGCGGGGGCCGCACAGATACGCAGTATTTT	.	TRBV5-1	TRBD2	TRBJ2-3
CASSPTRESYEQYF	TGTGCCAGCAGTCCCACCCGGGAGTCCTACGAGCAGTACTTC	.	TRBV6-5	.	TRBJ2-7
CATSSIGGDTQYF	TGTGCCACCAGTTCGATAGGAGGGGATACGCAGTATTTT	.	TRBV15	.	TRBJ2-3
CASSRGAGYNYGYTF	TGTGCCAGCAGCCGGGGGGCTGGGTATAACTATGGCTACACCTTC	.	TRBV5-6	.	TRBJ1-2
CAGKTGTKYTIYF	TGTGCCGGAAAGACAGGTACCAAATACACCATATATTTT	.	TRBV6-4	.	TRBJ1-3
CASKGGGLWNTDTQYF	TGTGCCAGCAAAGGGGGAGGGCTCTGGAACACAGATACGCAGTATTTT	.	TRBV5-6	.	TRBJ2-3
CASSYEGGGRDGYTF	TGTGCCAGCAGCTACGAAGGCGGGGGGCGCGATGGCTACACCTTC	.	TRBV7-8	.	TRBJ1-2
CASSSRWGDRGQYEQYF	TGCGCCAGCAGCTCCCGGTGGGGGGACAGGGGGCAATACGAGCAGTACTTC	few	TRBV5-1	TRBD1	TRBJ2-7
CASSYSRVGETQYF	TGCGCCAGCAGCTATTCCAGGGTAGGGGAGACCCAGTACTTC	once	TRBV5-1	.	TRBJ2-5
CASSEQQGNTEAFF	TGTGCCAGCAGTGAGCAACAGGGGAACACTGAAGCTTTCTTT	.	TRBV6-1	.	TRBJ1-1
CASSARGNQPQHF	TGTGCCAGCAGTGCCAGGGGGAATCAGCCCCAGCATTTT	.	TRBV2	TRBD1	TRBJ1-5
CASSDAGTSGVDTQYF	TGTGCCAGCAGTGACGCCGGGACTAGCGGGGTAGATACGCAGTATTTT	.	TRBV7-6	TRBD2	TRBJ2-3
CASSSRRGSTGELFF	TGTGCCAGCAGCTCCCGGCGGGGGAGCACCGGGGAGCTGTTTTTT	.	TRBV9	TRBD2	TRBJ2-2
CASSYLSQETQYF	TGTGCCAGCAGCTACCTAAGCCAAGAGACCCAGTACTTC	.	TRBV11-2	.	TRBJ2-5
CASSLAPLAGAGELFF	TGCGCCAGCAGCTTGGCCCCGCTAGCGGGGGCCGGGGAGCTGTTTTTT	once	TRBV5-1	TRBD2	TRBJ2-2
CASSLNSPLHF	TGTGCCAGCAGTTTAAATTCACCCCTCCACTTT	.	TRBV6-1	.	TRBJ1-6
CASSLRGPQETQYF	TGTGCCAGCAGCTTAAGGGGCCCCCAAGAGACCCAGTACTTC	.	TRBV7-3	.	TRBJ2-5
CASTPWGGDTEAFF	TGTGCCAGCACCCCATGGGGGGGGGACACTGAAGCTTTCTTT	.	TRBV2	.	TRBJ1-1
CSVRQGYGYGYTF	TGCAGCGTAAGACAGGGTTATGGCTATGGCTACACCTTC	.	TRBV29-1	TRBD1	TRBJ1-2
CASRKPGQGWTEAFF	TGTGCCAGCAGAAAACCGGGACAGGGATGGACTGAAGCTTTCTTT	.	TRBV2	TRBD1	TRBJ1-1
CSVTQAGGEQYF	TGCAGCGTTACCCAAGCAGGGGGCGAGCAGTACTTC	.	TRBV29-1	TRBD1	TRBJ2-7
CASGPPGTGFTGELFF	TGTGCTAGTGGTCCTCCCGGGACAGGCTTTACCGGGGAGCTGTTTTTT	.	TRBV12-5	TRBD1	TRBJ2-2
CASTEEQGGSPLHF	TGTGCCAGCACCGAGGAGCAGGGAGGATCGCCCCTCCACTTT	few	TRBV2	.	TRBJ1-6
CASSIDWTGEQFF	TGTGCCAGTAGTATAGATTGGACTGGTGAGCAGTTCTTC	.	TRBV19	.	TRBJ2-1
CASSVGDNSPLHF	TGTGCCAGCAGTGTGGGAGATAATTCACCCCTCCACTTT	.	TRBV2	.	TRBJ1-6
CSVLPWGSGGYTF	TGCAGCGTTCTTCCCTGGGGCTCGGGTGGCTACACCTTC	.	TRBV29-1	.	TRBJ1-2
CSADRGDGYTF	TGCAGTGCAGACAGGGGGGATGGCTACACCTTC	.	TRBV20-1	TRBD1	TRBJ1-2
CASSVIIRDTQYF	TGTGCCAGCAGTGTAATTATCCGGGATACGCAGTATTTT	.	TRBV6-1	.	TRBJ2-3
CASSSQDRGSYEQYF	TGTGCCAGCAGTTCCCAAGACAGGGGCTCCTACGAGCAGTACTTC	.	TRBV6-6	TRBD1	TRBJ2-7
CASSPGLAGFTYEQYF	TGTGCCAGCAGCCCGGGACTAGCGGGGTTTACCTACGAGCAGTACTTC	.	TRBV7-3	TRBD2	TRBJ2-7
CASSLDTGSNQPQHF	TGTGCCAGCAGCTTAGATACAGGGAGCAATCAGCCCCAGCATTTT	.	TRBV11-2	.	TRBJ1-5
CASSVGTGPSYEQYF	TGTGCTAGCAGCGTAGGCACAGGGCCCTCCTACGAGCAGTACTTC	once	TRBV9	.	TRBJ2-7
CASLPDSFYFGGYTF	TGTGCCAGCTTACCGGACAGTTTTTACTTCGGTGGCTACACCTTC	.	TRBV7-8	.	TRBJ1-2
CASSEPNADTEAFF	TGTGCCAGCAGTGAACCAAATGCGGACACTGAAGCTTTCTTT	.	TRBV6-1	.	TRBJ1-1
CASLEEAAGHEQFF	TGTGCCAGCCTTGAAGAAGCAGCGGGGCATGAGCAGTTCTTC	once	TRBV2	TRBD2	TRBJ2-1
CASSVGGRGTEAFF	TGTGCCAGCAGCGTAGGTGGCAGGGGGACTGAAGCTTTCTTT	.	TRBV9	TRBD1	TRBJ1-1
CASSLEGPGGYTF	TGTGCCAGCAGCTTAGAGGGCCCAGGGGGCTACACCTTC	.	TRBV7-8	.	TRBJ1-2
CAMRTGGSNNEQFF	TGTGCCATGAGGACAGGGGGCTCGAACAATGAGCAGTTCTTC	.	TRBV10-3	TRBD1	TRBJ2-1
CASSLVGDYGYTF	TGCGCCAGCAGCTTGGTAGGAGACTATGGCTACACCTTC	once	TRBV5-1	.	TRBJ1-2
CASSLGTRSSTEAFF	TGTGCCAGCAGCTTAGGGACACGGTCCAGCACTGAAGCTTTCTTT	.	TRBV7-2	.	TRBJ1-1